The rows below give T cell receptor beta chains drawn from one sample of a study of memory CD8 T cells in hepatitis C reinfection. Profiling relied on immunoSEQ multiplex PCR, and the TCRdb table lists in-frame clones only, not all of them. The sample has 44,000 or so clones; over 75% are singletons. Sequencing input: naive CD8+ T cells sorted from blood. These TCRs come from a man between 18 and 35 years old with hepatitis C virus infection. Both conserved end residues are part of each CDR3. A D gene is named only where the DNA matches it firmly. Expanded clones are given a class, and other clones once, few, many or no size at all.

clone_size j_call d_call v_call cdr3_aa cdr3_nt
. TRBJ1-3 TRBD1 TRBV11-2 CASSLGTGGLMGNTIYF TGTGCCAGCAGCCTTGGGACAGGGGGTTTGATGGGAAACACCATATATTTT
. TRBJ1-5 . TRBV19 CASSIMGGRSNQPQHF TGTGCCAGTAGTATAATGGGGGGTAGGAGCAATCAGCCCCAGCATTTT
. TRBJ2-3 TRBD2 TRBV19 CASSPTGTSESTDTQYF TGTGCCAGTAGTCCGACCGGGACTAGCGAAAGCACAGATACGCAGTATTTT
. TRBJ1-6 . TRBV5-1 CASSLRRNSPLHF TGCGCCAGCAGCTTAAGGAGGAATTCACCCCTCCACTTT
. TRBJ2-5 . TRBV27 CASSSIGAQETQYF TGTGCCAGCAGTTCAATAGGGGCTCAAGAGACCCAGTACTTC
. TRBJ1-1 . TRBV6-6 CASSYRGEGNTEAFF TGTGCCAGCAGTTACAGAGGGGAGGGGAACACTGAAGCTTTCTTT
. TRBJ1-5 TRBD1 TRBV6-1 CASSVLGQGFQPQHF TGTGCCAGCAGTGTTTTGGGACAGGGGTTTCAGCCCCAGCATTTT
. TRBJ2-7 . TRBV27 CASRGSEQYF TGTGCCAGCCGGGGAAGCGAGCAGTACTTC
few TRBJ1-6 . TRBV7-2 CASSLLYRQGYHGNSPLHF TGTGCCAGCAGCTTACTCTACCGGCAGGGATATCACGGTAATTCACCCCTCCACTTT
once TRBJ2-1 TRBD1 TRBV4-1 CASSPLGGQGVNEQFF TGCGCCAGCAGCCCCTTAGGGGGACAGGGCGTCAATGAGCAGTTCTTC
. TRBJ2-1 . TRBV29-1 CSGGLTRGDEQFF TGCAGCGGGGGACTTACGCGGGGAGATGAGCAGTTCTTC
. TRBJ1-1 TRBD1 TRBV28 CASMRWDRATNTEAFF TGTGCCAGCATGCGTTGGGACAGGGCAACGAACACTGAAGCTTTCTTT
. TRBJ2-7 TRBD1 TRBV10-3 CAISPGTGAGEQYF TGTGCCATCAGCCCCGGGACAGGGGCGGGCGAGCAGTACTTC
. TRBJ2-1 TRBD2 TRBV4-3 CASSPGLAGRNEQFF TGCGCCAGCAGCCCCGGACTAGCGGGGAGAAATGAGCAGTTCTTC
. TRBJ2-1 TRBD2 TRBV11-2 CASSFSLGGGNEQFF TGTGCCAGCAGCTTCTCCCTTGGGGGGGGGAATGAGCAGTTCTTC
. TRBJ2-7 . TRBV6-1 CASSGILLGRSYEQYF TGTGCCAGCAGTGGAATCCTTTTGGGGAGGTCCTACGAGCAGTACTTC
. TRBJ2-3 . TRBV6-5 CASSYQGQGGGDTQYF TGTGCCAGCAGTTATCAAGGGCAGGGCGGTGGGGATACGCAGTATTTT
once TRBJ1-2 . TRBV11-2 CASSSSGVEYGYTF TGTGCCAGCAGCTCCTCGGGGGTGGAATATGGCTACACCTTC
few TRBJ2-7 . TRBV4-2 CASSSAAAGEQYF TGTGCCAGCAGCTCGGCGGCGGCGGGCGAGCAGTACTTC
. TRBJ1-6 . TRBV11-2 CASSPSPNSPLHF TGTGCCAGCAGCCCCAGTCCTAATTCACCCCTCCACTTT
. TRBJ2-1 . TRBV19 CASSIANEQFF TGTGCCAGTAGTATTGCGAATGAGCAGTTCTTC
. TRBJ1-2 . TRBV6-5 CASSPGGTGYTF TGTGCCAGCAGCCCCGGAGGGACTGGCTACACCTTC
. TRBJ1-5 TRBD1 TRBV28 CASSLGAGDRGPGWDQPQHF TGTGCCAGCAGTTTAGGGGCAGGGGACAGGGGACCTGGTTGGGATCAGCCCCAGCATTTT
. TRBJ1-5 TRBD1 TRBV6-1 CASSEVATGISNQPQHF TGTGCCAGCAGTGAGGTTGCGACAGGGATTAGCAATCAGCCCCAGCATTTT
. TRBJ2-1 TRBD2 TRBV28 CASSLVVGTSNEQFF TGTGCCAGCAGTTTAGTGGTCGGGACTAGCAATGAGCAGTTCTTC
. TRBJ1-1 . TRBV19 CASSINVANTEAFF TGTGCCAGTAGTATAAACGTGGCGAACACTGAAGCTTTCTTT
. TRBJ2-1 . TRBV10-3 CAIKETGSTGGDNEQFF TGTGCCATCAAGGAGACAGGGTCCACCGGGGGGGACAATGAGCAGTTCTTC
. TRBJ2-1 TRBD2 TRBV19 CASSFSGSLNEQFF TGTGCCAGTAGTTTTAGCGGGAGTCTCAATGAGCAGTTCTTC
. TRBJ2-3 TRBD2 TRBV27 CASSLTSGGATTDTQYF TGTGCCAGCAGTTTGACTAGCGGGGGGGCTACCACAGATACGCAGTATTTT
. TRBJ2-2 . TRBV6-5 CASSPDGVGELFF TGTGCCAGCAGCCCCGACGGAGTAGGAGAGCTGTTTTTT
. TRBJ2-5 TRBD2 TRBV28 CASRGLAGGTGETQYF TGTGCCAGCAGGGGACTAGCGGGAGGGACCGGGGAGACCCAGTACTTC
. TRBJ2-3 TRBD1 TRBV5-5 CASSTPSQGQGWNTQYF TGTGCCAGCAGTACCCCCTCCCAGGGACAGGGGTGGAATACGCAGTATTTT
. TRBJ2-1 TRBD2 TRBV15 CATSSPDVAGGVLEQFF TGTGCCACCAGCAGCCCAGATGTAGCGGGAGGAGTCTTGGAGCAGTTCTTC
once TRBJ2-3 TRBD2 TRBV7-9 CASSLVAGGGTDTQYF TGTGCCAGCAGCTTAGTAGCGGGGGGGGGCACAGATACGCAGTATTTT
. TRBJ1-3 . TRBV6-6 CASSYSQESSGNTIYF TGTGCCAGCAGTTACTCGCAGGAAAGCTCTGGAAACACCATATATTTT
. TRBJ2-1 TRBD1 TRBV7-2 CASSSPGQGPFF TGTGCCAGCAGCTCACCGGGACAGGGCCCGTTCTTC
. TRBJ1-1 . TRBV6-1 CASSDTEVNTEAFF TGTGCCAGCAGTGACACAGAAGTGAACACTGAAGCTTTCTTT
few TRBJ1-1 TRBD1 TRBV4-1 CASSLNSGGNTEAFF TGCGCCAGCAGCCTGAACTCAGGGGGGAACACTGAAGCTTTCTTT
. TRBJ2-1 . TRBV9 CASSETGENYYNEQFF TGTGCCAGCAGCGAGACCGGAGAGAATTACTACAATGAGCAGTTCTTC
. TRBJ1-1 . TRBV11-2 CASSSPREGGRNMNTEAFF TGTGCCAGCAGCTCACCTAGGGAGGGGGGACGCAACATGAACACTGAAGCTTTCTTT
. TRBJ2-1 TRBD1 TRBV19 CASSITGTAYYNEQFF TGTGCCAGTAGTATAACCGGGACAGCATATTACAATGAGCAGTTCTTC
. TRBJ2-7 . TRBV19 CASSAEGGHEQYF TGTGCCAGTAGTGCGGAGGGCGGGCACGAGCAGTACTTC
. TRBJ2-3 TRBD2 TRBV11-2 CASSLGLAGGPGDTQYF TGTGCCAGCAGCTTGGGACTAGCGGGAGGGCCGGGGGATACGCAGTATTTT
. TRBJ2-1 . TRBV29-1 CSVGSGAYNEQFF TGCAGCGTTGGGTCGGGTGCCTACAATGAGCAGTTCTTC
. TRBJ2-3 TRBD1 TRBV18 CASSLTGGEIQGTDTQYF TGTGCCAGCTCATTAACAGGGGGCGAAATCCAAGGTACAGATACGCAGTATTTT
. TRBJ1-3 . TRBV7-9 CASSPPGGGGDTIYF TGTGCCAGCAGCCCTCCCGGCGGCGGCGGGGACACCATATATTTT
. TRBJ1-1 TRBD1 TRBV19 CASSIDRGVTEAFF TGTGCCAGTAGTATTGACAGGGGGGTCACTGAAGCTTTCTTT
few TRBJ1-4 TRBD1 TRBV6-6 CASSYSLEGGDEKLFF TGTGCCAGCAGTTACTCGCTTGAAGGGGGCGATGAAAAACTGTTTTTT
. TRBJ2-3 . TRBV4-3 CASSQGGGVGSTDTQYF TGCGCCAGCAGCCAAGGGGGCGGGGTAGGTTCCACAGATACGCAGTATTTT
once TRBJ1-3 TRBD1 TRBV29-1 CSVVGGETGNTIYF TGCAGCGTTGTAGGGGGCGAGACTGGAAACACCATATATTTT
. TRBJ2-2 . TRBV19 CASTDTNTGELFF TGTGCCAGCACGGACACGAACACCGGGGAGCTGTTTTTT
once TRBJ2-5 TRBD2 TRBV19 CASSIELAGPQETQYF TGTGCCAGTAGTATTGAACTAGCGGGCCCCCAAGAGACCCAGTACTTC
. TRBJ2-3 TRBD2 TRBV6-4 CASSFLGLAGETSTDTQYF TGTGCCAGCAGTTTTCTGGGACTAGCGGGGGAAACTAGCACAGATACGCAGTATTTT
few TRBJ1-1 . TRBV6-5 CASSYSAQNTEAFF TGTGCCAGCAGTTACTCAGCCCAGAACACTGAAGCTTTCTTT
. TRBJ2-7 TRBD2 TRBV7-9 CASSLVAGGPYEQYF TGTGCCAGCAGCTTAGTTGCGGGAGGCCCCTACGAGCAGTACTTC
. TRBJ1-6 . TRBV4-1 CASSQVQGFDSPLHF TGCGCCAGCAGCCAAGTCCAGGGGTTCGATTCACCCCTCCACTTT